The 18 T cell receptor beta chains below all came from one sample that was sequenced in a study of blood T cells in healthy people across ages (dated by TCRdb to the mid-2010s). Preparation of the library involved 5' RACE. The instrument was an Illumina HiSeq 2500. A second roughly 7 to 12 cycle PCR used a sample-barcoded 5' primer and a J-beta primer mix. TCRdb reprocessed the public reads (quality trimming at Q25 with fastp, clone calling with MiXCR) and kept in-frame beta chains. Identical CDR3 proteins give one entry, which carries the most common genes and DNA. The sample profile shows over 600,000 distinct CDR3 sequences; roughly 20% of them were found once. 3.5% to 4% of the sample belongs to the ten largest clones. Sequenced material: blood. The receptor source for this set is a man aged 65 to 79 in good health.

The CDR3, as DNA: TGTGCCAGCAGCTTCAGACAAATCTTGGGCGGCTACAATGAGCAGTTCTTC. It yields the protein CASSFRQILGGYNEQFF. This rearrangement joins TRBV5-6 to TRBJ2-5; D is unclear. The closer fit of TRBJ2-1 to the DNA end suggests the J call may be wrong. This CDR3 is built from 17 residues. Germline V gene sequence: CDR1 SGHDT, CDR2 YYEEEE.

This chain uses TRBV28 with TRBJ1-5; no clear D gene. Germline lookup yields CDR1 MDHEN and CDR2 SYDVKM. CDR3 length: 15 amino acids. Trimming took off 2 bases at V and 0 bases at J, with 8 bases between the two ends. The CDR3 reads CASSLITDSNQPQHF. CDR3 coding DNA: TGTGCCAGCAGTTTAATCACAGATAGCAATCAGCCCCAGCATTTT.

The gene calls are TRBV6-2 or TRBV6-3 and TRBJ2-5; 10 positions agree with TRBD2. The J call may be incorrect, as the DNA end agrees better with TRBJ2-1. This CDR3 has 16 residues. In germline, CDR1 is MNHEY, CDR2 SVGEGT. The CDR3, as DNA: TGTGCCAGCAGTTCGCCGTTACTAGCGGGGCCCAATGAGCAGTTCTTC. Translating gives CASSSPLLAGPNEQFF.

This clonotype was seen more than once but under ten times. The chain joins TRBV12-5 to TRBJ2-1, with D unresolved. The V end was cut by 4 bases, the J end by 6 bases, with 16 bases between. The CDR3 is made up of 15 amino acids. Germline CDR1 and CDR2: LGHNT and FRNRAP. The CDR3 DNA is TGTGCTAGTGGTTCAGGAGCTCACTTCGGCAATGAGCAGTTCTTC. As protein: CASGSGAHFGNEQFF.

The chain uses TRBV4-1 and TRBJ2-1; D is possibly TRBD1 (6 bases). Germline V gene lookup returns CDR1 MGHRA and CDR2 YSYEKL. This CDR3 has 16 amino acids. The V end lost 5 bases, the J end lost 1 base, and 15 bases lay between the germline ends. This chain's CDR3 is CASSVVGGGSYNEQFF. The CDR3 nucleotides read TGCGCCAGCAGCGTTGTTGGGGGCGGATCCTACAATGAGCAGTTCTTC.

V usage is TRBV7-9 and J usage is TRBJ2-7; 10 bases line up with TRBD2. The CDR3 is 16 residues long. With 2 bases clipped from V and 1 base from J, the junction kept 5 bases outside the gene matches. The germline V gene has CDR1 SEHNR and CDR2 FQNEAQ (reference sequence). The CDR3 spells CASSLTLGLASYEQYF. The CDR3, as DNA: TGTGCCAGCAGCTTAACCCTGGGACTAGCGTCCTACGAGCAGTACTTC.

The CDR3 DNA reads as TGTGCCAGCAGGTGGAGGGGGGCCAACACTGAAGCTTTCTTT. Translated: CASRWRGANTEAFF. The chain carries TRBV6-1 and TRBJ1-1; weak D call: TRBD1 (6 bases). Trimming pared 6 bases from V and 2 bases from J, leaving 13 bases between. The CDR3 runs 14 residues. Germline V CDR1 and CDR2: MNHNS, SASEGT.

The rearrangement links TRBV29-1 to TRBJ2-7; 8 bases line up with TRBD2. Germline V CDR1 and CDR2: SQVTM, ANQGSEA. The CDR3 sequence is 13 residues long. V gave up 7 bases and J gave up 4 bases; unmatched junction bases: 9. The CDR3 protein is CSAQAGEVYEQYF. CDR3 in DNA: TGCAGCGCCCAAGCGGGAGAAGTATACGAGCAGTACTTC.

V usage is TRBV12-5 and J usage is TRBJ2-2; 11 bases align to TRBD2. The CDR3 contains 17 residues. With V trimmed by 1 base and J by 9 bases, 10 bases remained unmatched. CDR1 and CDR2 from the germline V gene are LGHNT and FRNRAP. The CDR3 protein is CASGLEQTSGRSRELFF. As DNA, the CDR3 is TGTGCTAGTGGTTTGGAGCAAACTAGCGGGAGATCCAGGGAGCTGTTTTTT.

Many counts were recorded for this clonotype. The chain uses TRBV28 and TRBJ2-7; 7 bases align to TRBD1. This CDR3 spans 16 amino acids. V shed 4 bases and J 1 base; nucleotides not matched to a gene: 10. Germline CDR1 is MDHEN and CDR2 is SYDVKM. The CDR3, as DNA: TGTGCCAGCAGTTCGACTGGACAGGCACTATCCTACGAGCAGTACTTC. It encodes CASSSTGQALSYEQYF.

This clonotype has a handful of counts. The V gene is TRBV18, the J gene TRBJ2-3; D may match TRBD1 or TRBD2 (6 bases each). CDR1 and CDR2 (germline): KGHSH, LQKENI. This CDR3 comprises 18 residues. Trimming took 5 bases from V and 0 from J, leaving 21 bases between them. The CDR3 DNA follows: TGTGCCAGCTCATCCCGTGACCCAAAAGGGGGGAGCACAGATACGCAGTATTTT. It is translated as CASSSRDPKGGSTDTQYF.

This clonotype was observed at least ten times. The chain is built from TRBV12-3 or TRBV12-4 and TRBJ2-7, with a tentative D call TRBD2 (6 bases). The CDR3 covers 14 residues. With 5 bases removed from V and 3 bases from J, the gap between germline ends came to 14 bases. CDR3 coding DNA: TGTGCCAGCAGTCGGCCAGGGAGGTTCTACGAGCAGTACTTC. It translates to CASSRPGRFYEQYF.

With regard to this clonotype: The junction departs from germline at one end; a sequencing error may be responsible. The V gene is TRBV5-4, the J gene TRBJ2-5; no reliable D call. The J call may be wrong; the DNA end is better matched by TRBJ2-7. This CDR3 comprises 14 residues. Germline V gene sequence: CDR1 SGHNT, CDR2 YYREEE (reference sequence). CDR3 residues: CASSLEQSSCEQYF. In nucleotides, the CDR3 is TGTGCCAGCAGCTTGGAACAGAGCTCCTGCGAGCAGTACTTC.

This clonotype was recorded at least ten times. The V gene is TRBV12-3 or TRBV12-4, the J gene TRBJ1-1; D gene ambiguous. The CDR3 has 11 amino acids. V dropped 5 bases and J dropped 4 bases, with 5 bases sitting between them. The CDR3 protein is CASSGGTEAFF. CDR3 coding DNA: TGTGCCAGCAGTGGAGGCACTGAAGCTTTCTTT.

This rearrangement joins TRBV28 to TRBJ2-5; 7 positions match TRBD2. The CDR3 is 13 amino acids. J lost 11 bases, V lost 8 bases, and 14 bases had no gene match. Germline CDR1 reads MDHEN; CDR2 reads SYDVKM. CDR3 nucleotide sequence: TGTGCCAGCGTAACCCCGTGGGGGAGGGAGCAGTACTTC. It yields the protein CASVTPWGREQYF. The variable domain in full, completed from reference TRBV28 and TRBJ2-5, reads DVKVTQSSRYLVKRTGEKVFLECVQDMDHENMFWYRQDPGLGLRLIYFSYDVKMKEKGDIPEGYSVSREKKERFSLILESASTNQTSMYLCASVTPWGREQYFGPGTRLLVL.

The chain recombines TRBV15 with TRBJ1-1; 7 bases line up with TRBD1. The CDR3 covers 15 residues. Germline CDR1 and CDR2: LNHNV and YYDKDF (reference sequence). V was clipped by 4 bases and J by 3 bases; unmatched bases: 8. The CDR3 reads CATSIRQGDYTEAFF. The CDR3 DNA follows: TGTGCCACCAGCATCAGACAGGGCGACTACACTGAAGCTTTCTTT.

This clonotype was recorded many times. V usage is TRBV11-2 and J usage is TRBJ2-7; D unresolved. This CDR3 region has 14 residues. Per germline, CDR1 SGHAT and CDR2 FQNNGV. V was pared by 0 bases and J by 1 base, with 7 bases between. The CDR3 DNA reads as TGTGCCAGCAGCTTAGATCGGTTGTCCTACGAGCAGTACTTC. Translating it yields CASSLDRLSYEQYF.

The DNA of the CDR3 is TGCGCCAGCAGTTACAGGGGAAAGGGAAGCACCGGGGAGCTGTTTTTT. It yields the protein CASSYRGKGSTGELFF. The V gene is TRBV5-1, the J gene TRBJ2-2; 7 bases map to TRBD1. Germline lookup yields CDR1 SGHRS and CDR2 YFSETQ. The CDR3 spans 16 residues. J was trimmed by 4 bases and V by 5 bases; bases with no gene match: 11.